The 24 T cell receptor beta chains listed next were all sequenced from one sample in a study of cytomegalovirus exposure and HLA in healthy donors. PCR employed 60 Vbeta and 13 Jbeta primers. Clones were sequenced by immunoSEQ multiplex PCR, and TCRdb holds only the in-frame ones, with some missing. The sample includes 150,000 to 200,000 clones, over 65% seen only once; the top ten take 1.8%. The sequenced material came from PBMCs. The receptors were gathered from a woman under 40 in good health and CMV-seronegative.

The V call is TRBV9, the J call TRBJ1-2; D not certain. The V gene's germline CDR1 is SGDLS and CDR2 YYNGEE. Trimming pared 5 bases from V and 0 bases from J, leaving 8 bases between. The CDR3 is 13 amino acids. The CDR3 spells CASSWQANYGYTF. DNA of the CDR3: TGTGCCAGCAGTTGGCAAGCTAACTATGGCTACACCTTC.

The chain has TRBV7-9 and TRBJ2-7; 16 bases map to TRBD2. There are 17 residues in the CDR3. Germline V gives CDR1 SEHNR, CDR2 FQNEAQ (reference sequence). The trim removed 6 bases at V and 4 bases at J, leaving 9 bases unmatched. The CDR3 loop is CASRQGLAGGESYEQYF. The CDR3 DNA sequence: TGTGCCAGCAGACAGGGACTAGCGGGAGGGGAATCATACGAGCAGTACTTC.

This clone was recorded once. The V and J genes are TRBV19 and TRBJ1-1; 10 bases fit TRBD1. Trimming at V came to 5 bases and at J to 11 bases, leaving 20 bases not matched to a gene. Germline assignment: CDR1 LNHDA and CDR2 SQIVND (reference sequence). The CDR3 is 17 amino acids. CDR3 sequence (DNA): TGTGCCAGTAGTCTTCTGTCCGGGACAGGGGACCGAAGGGGGGCTTTCTTT. Residues: CASSLLSGTGDRRGAFF.

For the CDR3, the DNA is TGTGCCAGCAGTTTATTGGGTAGCTCGGCCACCGGGGAGCTGTTTTTT. It encodes CASSLLGSSATGELFF. The rearrangement joins TRBV27 to TRBJ2-2; D gene uncertain. CDR1 and CDR2 from the germline V gene are MNHEY and SMNVEV (reference sequence). V lost 1 base and J 4 bases, leaving 13 bases between the germline ends. This CDR3 is built from 16 residues.

V and J are TRBV5-4 and TRBJ2-5, with 8 bases that match TRBD2. The CDR3 extends over 15 amino acids. Trimming at V came to 7 bases and at J to 3 bases, leaving 11 bases not matched to a gene. Germline V CDR1 and CDR2: SGHNT, YYREEE (reference sequence). Here the CDR3 DNA reads TGTGCCAGCTCTAGGGGAGCGGGAGTGGAAGAGACCCAGTACTTC. As protein: CASSRGAGVEETQYF.

The chain's CDR3 is CASSPTEWGHEQFF. CDR3 nucleotide sequence: TGTGCCAGCAGCCCAACGGAGTGGGGGCATGAGCAGTTCTTC. The V and J genes are TRBV7-9 and TRBJ2-1, with a possible D match to TRBD1 (6 bases). Germline V gives CDR1 SEHNR, CDR2 FQNEAQ (reference sequence). The CDR3 totals 14 residues. Trimming stripped 5 bases from V and 8 bases from J, with 16 bases between.

This chain uses TRBV5-4 with TRBJ2-1, with 13 bases lining up with TRBD2. CDR3 length: 14 residues. V lost 4 bases and J lost 14; bases outside the gene matches: 9. Germline-derived CDR1 and CDR2 are SGHNT and YYREEE (reference sequence). The CDR3 reads CASSQGTSGTWKFF. CDR3 in DNA: TGTGCCAGCAGCCAAGGGACTAGCGGGACCTGGAAGTTCTTC.

The sample holds a few counts of this clone. The identical CDR3 is also encoded by other nucleotide sequences in the sample. The chain recombines TRBV27 with TRBJ2-7; TRBD1 agrees at 7 bases. The germline CDR1 and CDR2 sequences are MNHEY and SMNVEV (reference sequence). The CDR3 has 15 amino acids. The V gene end was trimmed by 5 bases and the J gene end by 2 bases; junction bases not matched to a gene: 9. CDR3 nucleotide sequence: TGTGCCAGCAGTCTTTTGGGTCAGGGGGCCTACGAGCAGTACTTC. This encodes CASSLLGQGAYEQYF.

V usage is TRBV28 and J usage is TRBJ2-1, with 11 positions matching TRBD2. The junction had 9 bases not matched to a gene; V was cut back by 7 bases and J by 4 bases. Germline CDR1 MDHEN, CDR2 SYDVKM. The CDR3 is made up of 16 amino acids. The CDR3 nucleotides are TGTGCCAGCACCATCCTTAGCGGGGGGGCATACAATGAGCAGTTCTTC. This translates into CASTILSGGAYNEQFF.

This clone was seen once. V usage is TRBV9 and J usage is TRBJ1-1, with TRBD1 as a possible D gene (5 bases). Trimming took 4 bases from V and 1 from J, leaving 11 bases between them. The germline gives CDR1 SGDLS, CDR2 YYNGEE. This CDR3 is 14 amino acids long. CDR3 nucleotides: TGTGCCAGCAGCTTCGACGGACAGAACACTGAAGCTTTCTTT. It yields the protein CASSFDGQNTEAFF.

The rearrangement uses TRBV9 and TRBJ1-4; 11 nucleotides agree with TRBD1. This CDR3 contains 16 residues. Germline V gene lookup returns CDR1 SGDLS and CDR2 YYNGEE. J gave up 2 bases and V 4 bases, and 4 bases lay outside the gene matches. The CDR3 sequence: CASSSGTGGTNEKLFF. CDR3 nucleotide sequence: TGTGCCAGCAGCTCCGGGACAGGGGGTACTAATGAAAAACTGTTTTTT.

The chain employs TRBV6-1 and TRBJ2-7, with 7 positions matching TRBD1. Germline V gene data show CDR1 as MNHNS and CDR2 as SASEGT. The J segment lost 3 bases and the V segment lost 3 bases, leaving 5 bases of the junction unmatched. This CDR3 spans 14 amino acids. CDR3 in DNA: TGTGCCAGCAGTGATAGACAGGGTCTCTACGAGCAGTACTTC. This encodes CASSDRQGLYEQYF.

V and J are TRBV4-1 and TRBJ1-5; no clear D. The CDR3 covers 19 residues. V was clipped by 4 bases and J by 7 bases, with 29 bases between them. In germline, CDR1 is MGHRA, CDR2 YSYEKL. CDR3 loop: CASSPFAVKVAGIGQPQHF. The CDR3 DNA reads as TGCGCCAGCAGCCCGTTCGCGGTAAAAGTGGCGGGGATAGGGCAGCCCCAGCATTTT.

The sample holds a few counts of this clone. This chain connects TRBV27 to TRBJ2-2; D gene uncertain. Trimming stripped 4 bases from V and 5 bases from J, with 5 bases between. The CDR3 covers 12 residues. The germline V gene encodes CDR1 MNHEY and CDR2 SMNVEV (reference sequence). The CDR3 sequence is CASSSFTGELFF. In DNA, the CDR3 is TGTGCCAGCAGTTCTTTTACCGGGGAGCTGTTTTTT.

This clone came up a few times. This chain uses TRBV29-1 with TRBJ2-1, with 7 nucleotides matching TRBD2. This CDR3 spans 16 amino acids. V was clipped by 0 bases and J by 1 base; unmatched bases: 6. Germline V CDR1 and CDR2: SQVTM, ANQGSEA. CDR3 sequence reads: CSVEDLGGRSYNEQFF. As DNA, the CDR3 is TGCAGCGTTGAAGATCTTGGCGGGAGATCCTACAATGAGCAGTTCTTC.

J is TRBJ2-2 and V is TRBV5-4, with TRBD1 as a possible D gene (5 bases). Per germline, CDR1 SGHNT and CDR2 YYREEE (reference sequence). V gave up 0 bases and J gave up 0 bases, with 6 bases separating them. The CDR3 has 15 residues. The CDR3 protein is CASSLGTTNTGELFF. In DNA, the CDR3 is TGTGCCAGCAGCTTGGGGACAACGAACACCGGGGAGCTGTTTTTT. Filled out from reference TRBV5-4 and TRBJ2-2, the complete variable domain reads ETGVTQSPTHLIKTRGQQVTLRCSSQSGHNTVSWYQQALGQGPQFIFQYYREEENGRGNFPPRFSGLQFPNYSSELNVNALELDDSALYLCASSLGTTNTGELFFGEGSRLTVL.

A single count supports this clone. The chain links TRBV18 to TRBJ1-1; TRBD1 matches at 10 bases. Germline CDR1 reads KGHSH; CDR2 reads LQKENI. The CDR3 has 16 amino acids. The junction had 10 bases not matched to a gene; V was cut back by 6 bases and J by 3 bases. The CDR3 reads CASSPRQGASDTEAFF. In nucleotides, the CDR3 is TGTGCCAGCTCTCCGCGACAGGGGGCGTCGGACACTGAAGCTTTCTTT.

This chain uses TRBV5-6 with TRBJ2-2; D is undetermined. V shed 4 bases and J shed 0 bases, with 13 bases lying between them. CDR1 is SGHDT, CDR2 YYEEEE, per germline. CDR3 length: 16 residues. Here the CDR3 DNA reads TGTGCCAGCAGCGGTCTCACAAACGCGAACACCGGGGAGCTGTTTTTT. This codes for CASSGLTNANTGELFF.

The V call is TRBV15, the J call TRBJ2-7, with D unclear. V lost 3 bases and J 2 bases, leaving 8 bases between the germline ends. Looked up from germline, CDR1 is LNHNV and CDR2 is YYDKDF (reference sequence). The CDR3 spans 13 residues. In DNA, the CDR3 is TGTGCCACCAGCAGCAACCCAGCCTACGAGCAGTACTTC. It encodes CATSSNPAYEQYF. The whole variable domain, remainder taken from reference TRBV15 and TRBJ2-7, is DAMVIQNPRYQVTQFGKPVTLSCSQTLNHNVMYWYQQKSSQAPKLLFHYYDKDFNNEADTPDNFQSRRPNTSFCFLDIRSPGLGDTAMYLCATSSNPAYEQYFGPGTRLTVT.

CDR3 region: CASTRAGWGRYEQYF. The DNA of the CDR3 is TGTGCCAGCACTCGAGCGGGGTGGGGGAGGTACGAGCAGTACTTC. The chain couples TRBV27 to TRBJ2-5; 7 nucleotides match TRBD2. The J call may be incorrect, as the DNA end agrees better with TRBJ2-7. The CDR3 has 15 residues. The germline gives CDR1 MNHEY, CDR2 SMNVEV (reference sequence).

Turning to this clone: One junction end does not reproduce the germline sequence, and a read error may be involved. This chain joins TRBV7-7 and TRBJ2-2, with TRBD1 as a possible D gene (5 bases). This CDR3 has 13 residues. From germline, CDR1 is SSHAT and CDR2 FNYEAQ (reference sequence). The CDR3 DNA follows: TGTGCTAGCAGCCCCAGGGACACCGGGGAGCTGTTTTTT. This gives the protein CASSPRDTGELFF.

The gene calls are TRBV19 and TRBJ1-1; a weak D match, TRBD1 (5 bases). V lost 5 bases to trimming and J lost 5 bases, with 12 bases between them. This CDR3 has 13 amino acids. Per the germline V gene, CDR1 is LNHDA and CDR2 is SQIVND (reference sequence). In DNA, the CDR3 is TGTGCCAGTAGTGTAGGGGCGGGGACTGAAGCTTTCTTT. This sequence encodes CASSVGAGTEAFF.

This chain joins TRBV9 and TRBJ2-4, with TRBD1 identical over 11 bases. CDR1 SGDLS and CDR2 YYNGEE come from the germline V gene. CDR3 length: 15 amino acids. V dropped 8 bases and J dropped 2; count of bases not matched to a gene: 6. The CDR3: CARRDRGESKNIQYF. CDR3 DNA sequence: TGTGCCAGGAGGGACAGGGGGGAGTCCAAAAACATTCAGTACTTC.

The J gene is TRBJ2-3, the V gene TRBV30, with 9 bases matching TRBD2. V shed 4 bases and J 8 bases; nucleotides not matched to a gene: 7. CDR3 length: 13 residues. Germline CDR1 reads GTSNPN; CDR2 reads SVGIG (reference sequence). CDR3 residues: CAWNIAGAGTQYF. The CDR3 nucleotides read TGTGCCTGGAATATAGCGGGAGCGGGTACGCAGTATTTT.